The present entry profiles one T cell receptor beta chain with its context. The antigen is undetermined. Trimming at V came to 3 bases and at J to 1 base, leaving 3 bases not matched to a gene. Germline CDR1 and CDR2: LNHNV and YYDKDF (reference sequence). The CDR3 totals 15 residues. Vbeta (60) and Jbeta (13) primers were used in the PCR. The method was immunoSEQ multiplex PCR; TCRdb's version includes in-frame clones alone and lacks a portion of them. Of 99,000 or so clones detected, roughly 83% appear once; the ten largest clones hold 3% to 4%. These data belong to a study of cytomegalovirus exposure and HLA in healthy donors. Study results and caveats: It was in a later analysis that TCR association rates were seen to vary by HLA locus, highest for DRB1 and lowest for HLA-C.

The chain employs TRBV15 and TRBJ1-5; TRBD1 aligns across 7 bases. The material sequenced was PBMCs. This receptor was identified in a male donor in good health and CMV-seropositive. Here the CDR3 reads CATSSSRGSNQPQHF. CDR3 nucleotides: TGTGCCACCAGCAGCAGCAGGGGGAGCAATCAGCCCCAGCATTTT.